This T cell receptor (beta chain) was obtained from a study of blood T cell repertoires in COVID-19. The CDR3 length is 13 residues. Germline CDR1 KGHDR, CDR2 SFDVKD. Losses at the gene ends were 9 bases for V and 0 bases for J; bases not matched to a gene: 2. The assay was immunoSEQ multiplex PCR, and TCRdb's table has in-frame clones only and misses some. The sample has more than 95,000 clones; about 80% are singletons. The sequenced material came from peripheral blood. The receptor comes from a woman between 50 and 59 years old with acute or convalescent COVID-19. J is TRBJ2-3 and V is TRBV24-1, with 7 bases lining up with TRBD1. The CDR3 nucleotides are TGTGCCACCGGACAGGAGAGCACAGATACGCAGTATTTT. This translates into CATGQESTDTQYF.